The text below deals with one TCR beta chain. In its sample, this clone was seen many times. It has no known antigen specificity. No qualities accompany the bases; no much larger clone lies one base away. No treatment had been received by any patient before thyroid surgery. Patient clinical samples collected from about 2011 to 2018 were retrospectively analysed using T-cell receptor beta sequencing. These data originate in a study of metastatic and nonmetastatic thyroid tumors (TCRdb year 2020). For the study in its entirety: Repertoires from peripheral blood and from tumor or nodule tissue samples of malignant and benign thyroid patients were compared.

Germline trimming: 4 bases from V, 4 bases from J; junction bases outside gene matches: 0. Including the terminal cysteine and phenylalanine, the CDR3 comprises 14 residues. This entry keeps only the CDR3 DNA: 42 bases, framed from base 1. CDR1 and CDR2 (SGHAT, FQDESV) derive from the germline V gene (reference sequence). The library was obtained by PCR. The instrument given in TCRdb is Illumina HiSeq 4000. High-throughput sequencing was used to profile the CDR3 region of the TCR beta-chain in every patient. The study's processing was this. Drawing on CDR3 differences between clinicopathological groups, the researchers built a classifier meant to tell apart patients with distant-metastatic papillary thyroid cancer. To measure repertoire diversity the researchers used the Shannon index, while the Morisita-Horn index served to gauge how similar the tumor and blood repertoires were. TCRdb reran the public reads through fastp at Q25 and MiXCR, keeping productive beta chains. TCRdb, rather than the study authors, made the V and J calls. In this sample the table shows about 59,000 clones, about 17% of which occur a single time. Jointly, the top ten make up about 9.4% of the sample.

Points the paper makes about the study in general: TCR beta diversity was reported as significantly higher in malignant tumors than in benign nodules, in both blood and tumor samples.

This receptor was identified in a male donor with papillary thyroid cancer or a benign thyroid nodule (not recorded which). Some clones in this sample may be carry-over from other donors' samples. The V gene is TRBV11-1 and the J gene is TRBJ1-6, with 8 bases aligning to TRBD1. Input material: blood. The DNA sequence is TGTGCCAGCAGCTGGACAGGGTATAATTCACCCCTCCACTTT. The resulting protein is CASSWTGYNSPLHF.